The rows below give T cell receptor beta chains drawn from one sample of a study of shared clonotypes between healthy human individuals. Produced via immunoSEQ multiplex PCR; TCRdb's table is partial and in-frame only. The sample has a few million clones, around 93% seen once. Sequencing was carried out using naive CD8+ T cells from PBMCs. The receptors were gathered from a young man in good health. Some clones in this sample may be carry-over from other donors' samples. The CDR3 runs from the conserved cysteine through the conserved F or W. A D gene is named only where the DNA matches it firmly. Only part of the rows carry a size: once, few, many, or a class if the clone is expanded.

>TRBD2|-|TRBV14|TRBJ2-7
TGTGCCAGCAGCCCCAGCGGGAGTTACTACGAGCAGTACTTC
CASSPSGSYYEQYF
>-|-|TRBV5-1|TRBJ1-4
TGCGCCAGCAGCTTGGGAGAGGGTAGAACTAATGAAAAACTGTTTTTT
CASSLGEGRTNEKLFF
>TRBD2|once|TRBV6-5|TRBJ2-1
TGTGCCAGCAGGAGGACTAGCGGGTTTTACAATGAGCAGTTCTTC
CASRRTSGFYNEQFF
>-|-|TRBV7-9|TRBJ2-7
TGTGCCAGCAGTTCTGGGCGAAAGTACGAGCAGTACTTC
CASSSGRKYEQYF
>TRBD1|-|TRBV5-6|TRBJ2-7
TGTGCCAGCAGTACAACAGGGGGCTGGAACGAGCAGTACTTC
CASSTTGGWNEQYF
>-|-|TRBV5-4|TRBJ2-3
TGTGCCAGCAGCATAGATAGCCTCCCAGATACGCAGTATTTT
CASSIDSLPDTQYF
>TRBD2|-|TRBV11-2|TRBJ2-1
TGTGCCAGCAGCGAAAAGGGGAAGTACCGGGAGGGCCACAATGAGCAGTTCTTC
CASSEKGKYREGHNEQFF
>TRBD2|-|TRBV19|TRBJ2-3
TGTGCCAGTAGTATACCGCTGGGACTAGCAGATACGCAGTATTTT
CASSIPLGLADTQYF
>TRBD2|-|TRBV10-3|TRBJ2-7
TGTGCCATCAGTGACGGGGAGCTTGGGACTAGCGGGGCCCTTTACGAGCAGTACTTC
CAISDGELGTSGALYEQYF
>TRBD2|-|TRBV28|TRBJ2-4
TGTGCCAGCAGTTTCCCGGGCGTGGCGGGAGGGCCGCAAAACATTCAGTACTTC
CASSFPGVAGGPQNIQYF
>-|once|TRBV6-1|TRBJ1-1
TGTGCCAGCATCGGCGCCGCGAACACTGAAGCTTTCTTT
CASIGAANTEAFF
>-|-|TRBV10-1|TRBJ1-4
TGCGCCAGCATCCGGGACGGAGATAATGAAAAACTGTTTTTT
CASIRDGDNEKLFF
>-|-|TRBV9|TRBJ2-3
TGTGCCAGCAGCCCTTACGGCCGCACAGATACGCAGTATTTT
CASSPYGRTDTQYF
>TRBD1|-|TRBV29-1|TRBJ2-7
TGCAGCGTTGAATGGTTAGGACAGGGCTACGAGCAGTACTTC
CSVEWLGQGYEQYF
>-|once|TRBV7-9|TRBJ2-2
TGTGCCAGCAGCCGCTGGCGCGGAGGGAACACCGGGGAGCTGTTTTTT
CASSRWRGGNTGELFF
>-|-|TRBV13|TRBJ1-5
TGTGCCAGCAGCTTGCGGGCTGAGGGCAATCAGCCCCAGCATTTT
CASSLRAEGNQPQHF
>-|-|TRBV28|TRBJ2-7
TGTGCCAGCAGTTTAAGGGGGGGCTACTACGAGCAGTACTTC
CASSLRGGYYEQYF
>-|-|TRBV14|TRBJ1-5
TGTGCCAGCAGCCAAGAATCCAGGTTTAGCAATCAGCCCCAGCATTTT
CASSQESRFSNQPQHF
>-|-|TRBV29-1|TRBJ1-3
TGCAGCGTTGATGGACCCTCTGGAAACACCATATATTTT
CSVDGPSGNTIYF
>-|-|TRBV27|TRBJ1-2
TGTGCCAGCAGTTTCGGTGGGACACCCTATGGCTACACCTTC
CASSFGGTPYGYTF
>-|-|TRBV6-1|TRBJ1-2
TGTGCCAGCAGTGAAGCTGGGGGTGGAGGCTACACCTTC
CASSEAGGGGYTF
>TRBD1|once|TRBV4-1|TRBJ1-5
TGCGCCAGCAGCCATGGATTCCCAGGACAGGGCAATCAGCCCCAGCATTTT
CASSHGFPGQGNQPQHF
>-|-|TRBV27|TRBJ1-2
TGTGCCAGCAGTGCCTCAAGTGGGGAGAGGAACTATGGCTACACCTTC
CASSASSGERNYGYTF
>-|-|TRBV5-8|TRBJ1-1
TGTGCCAGCAGCGCGATAAATCCCGAAGTCAGCGTGGCAGTCGGAACTGAAGCTTTCTTT
CASSAINPEVSVAVGTEAFF
>-|once|TRBV4-1|TRBJ1-2
TGCGCCAGCAGCCAAGATTTTAACCATTCTCCATATGGCTACACCTTC
CASSQDFNHSPYGYTF
>TRBD2|-|TRBV9|TRBJ2-7
TGTGCCAGCAGCCCCCTAGCGGGAGGCTACGAGCAGTACTTC
CASSPLAGGYEQYF
>-|-|TRBV4-3|TRBJ1-4
TGCGCCAGCAGCCAAGTCTGGGGACCGACAGAGGGTGAAAAACTGTTTTTT
CASSQVWGPTEGEKLFF
>-|-|TRBV2|TRBJ2-2
TGTGCCAAACACCGGGACGGCAAGAGCACCGGGGAGCTGTTTTTT
CAKHRDGKSTGELFF
>-|-|TRBV27|TRBJ2-1
TGTGCCAGCAGTTTCTCCTCCTACAATGAGCAGTTCTTC
CASSFSSYNEQFF
>-|-|TRBV10-3|TRBJ2-7
TGTGCCATCAGTGAGTCGGGCAGGTTGTCCGAGCAGTACTTC
CAISESGRLSEQYF
>-|-|TRBV20-1|TRBJ1-1
TGCAGTGCAGGCGAAGCTTTCTTT
CSAGEAFF
>-|once|TRBV13|TRBJ2-7
TGTGCCAGCAGTTCCGGGGTCTACGAGCAGTACTTC
CASSSGVYEQYF
>-|once|TRBV28|TRBJ2-3
TGTGCCAGCAGTTTCGGGAGTCGCACAGATACGCAGTATTTT
CASSFGSRTDTQYF
>TRBD2|-|TRBV9|TRBJ2-7
TGTGCCAGCAGCGTAGGCGGGGGAAACTACGAGCAGTACTTC
CASSVGGGNYEQYF
>-|-|TRBV27|TRBJ2-7
TGTGCCAGCAGTTTAGGGGGCTCTCCTCCCCACGAGCAGTACTTC
CASSLGGSPPHEQYF